This T cell receptor (beta chain) was sequenced in a study of blood T cell repertoires in COVID-19. Study context: The study counted Cohort 3 donors as recovered given two negative PCRs, clearance, or symptom resolution. Whether acute or convalescent, the COVID-19 samples came from the United States, Italy and Spain.

The V gene end was trimmed by 5 bases and the J gene end by 6 bases; junction bases not matched to a gene: 22. Germline CDR1 and CDR2: SGHAT and FQNNGV. The CDR3 spans 18 residues. In the authors' workflow: Amplifying reference gene primers gave estimates of nucleated cell counts. Sequencing was performed with immunoSEQ multiplex PCR; in TCRdb, only in-frame clones are kept and a portion is missing. Clone size and the V and J calls come from that table; the DNA yielded D and trimming. The sample comprises 200,000 to 250,000 clones, 86% of which are singletons, and approximately 3% rests with the top ten. Self-reported history from a screening survey and questionnaire set each donor's cohort.

Sequenced material: PBMCs or T cells enriched from blood (not recorded which). The rearrangement uses TRBV11-2 and TRBJ2-7; TRBD1 agrees at 7 bases. The clonotype was recovered from a woman between 50 and 59 years old in a cohort exposed to, infected with or recovered from COVID-19 (not recorded which). The chain's CDR3 is CASSPRSGDSFNRLEQYF. CDR3 bases: TGTGCCAGCAGCCCAAGATCCGGGGACAGCTTTAATCGGCTCGAGCAGTACTTC.